This T cell receptor (beta chain) was recovered during a study of T cell responses to AZD1222 COVID-19 vaccine. Some clones are missing from TCRdb's copy, which holds only in-frame ones; the method was immunoSEQ multiplex PCR. The sample records some 150,000 clones, approximately 89% being singletons. Between the trimmed V and J ends, which lost 1 base and 5 bases, there was a span of 15 bases. The CDR3 has 15 residues. Looked up from germline, CDR1 is LGHNA and CDR2 is YSLEER. Sample: peripheral blood, taken 28 days after the second AZD1222 dose. The chain has TRBV4-3 and TRBJ2-7; D remains unclear. This clonotype was sampled from an adult who received the AZD1222 COVID-19 vaccine. The CDR3 sequence is CASSQGSSYPNEQYF. CDR3 DNA: TGCGCCAGCAGCCAAGGGTCCAGCTACCCGAACGAGCAGTACTTC.